The 29 T cell receptor beta chains listed next were all sequenced from one sample in a study of CD8+ T cells in alopecia areata. RNA extraction and reverse transcription yielded cDNA as sequencing template. Assay used: immunoSEQ multiplex PCR; TCRdb lists only in-frame clones, some missing. The top ten hold around 54% of the sample, which has 55,000 to 65,000 clones, 44% seen once. The material sequenced was NKG2D-low CD8+ T cells sorted from blood. Source of these receptors: a human donor with alopecia areata.

The chain combines TRBV27 with TRBJ2-7; TRBD2 agrees at 9 bases. This CDR3 spans 14 amino acids. The V gene's germline CDR1 is MNHEY and CDR2 SMNVEV (reference sequence). Germline trimming cut 4 bases from V and 6 bases from J; bases unmatched to any gene: 7. The CDR3 protein is CASSYSGRSSEQYF. Written as DNA, the CDR3 is TGTGCCAGCAGTTACAGCGGGAGGTCCAGCGAGCAGTACTTC.

The rearrangement links TRBV2 to TRBJ2-3; D could derive from TRBD1 or TRBD2 (5 bases each). V lost 8 bases and J 1 base, leaving 10 bases between the germline ends. This CDR3 is built from 13 residues. Germline CDR1 reads SNHLY; CDR2 reads FYNNEI. Written as DNA, the CDR3 is TGTGCCAGCGACGGGGCTGGCACAGATACGCAGTATTTT. It codes for CASDGAGTDTQYF.

The gene calls are TRBV4-1 and TRBJ2-2; no clear D. Germline V gives CDR1 MGHRA, CDR2 YSYEKL. The CDR3 has 13 residues. V lost 2 bases to trimming and J lost 2 bases, with 3 bases between them. CDR3 residues: CASSQSNTGELFF. CDR3 coding DNA: TGCGCCAGCAGCCAAAGCAACACCGGGGAGCTGTTTTTT.

V and J are TRBV5-6 and TRBJ2-2; no reliable D call. Deletions cut 5 bases from V and 0 bases from J, with 11 bases between. The CDR3 loop spans 15 amino acids. Germline V gene lookup returns CDR1 SGHDT and CDR2 YYEEEE. The CDR3 here is CASRFAGTNTGELFF. CDR3 nucleotides: TGTGCCAGCAGATTTGCAGGCACGAACACCGGGGAGCTGTTTTTT.

The chain uses TRBV4-3 and TRBJ1-1, with TRBD1 identical over 8 bases. CDR1 and CDR2 (germline): LGHNA, YSLEER. The CDR3 contains 15 residues. V lost 4 bases to trimming and J lost 1 base; unmatched junction nucleotides: 5. The CDR3 here is CASSRDRGPNTEAFF. CDR3 in DNA: TGCGCCAGCAGCCGTGACAGGGGCCCGAACACTGAAGCTTTCTTT.

The V and J genes are TRBV15 and TRBJ2-3; the D is unclear. The CDR3 spans 15 residues. Trimming took off 0 bases at V and 1 base at J, with 8 bases between the two ends. From germline, CDR1 is LNHNV and CDR2 YYDKDF (reference sequence). CDR3 amino acids: CATSRDRTGTDTQYF. In DNA form, the CDR3 reads TGTGCCACCAGCAGAGACCGGACCGGCACAGATACGCAGTATTTT.

This clone was seen a handful of times. At one of its ends the junction is not consistent with the germline gene, which may arise from a read error. J is TRBJ2-5 and V is TRBV4-1, with D maybe TRBD2 (5 bases). The CDR3 sequence is 16 residues long. CDR1 is MGHRA and CDR2 is YSYEKL in the germline V gene. CDR3 protein: CASSQASSEGQETQYF. Written as DNA, the CDR3 is TGTGCCAGCAGCCAGGCTAGCTCCGAGGGACAAGAGACCCAGTACTTC.

This chain uses TRBV5-6 with TRBJ2-5; 11 positions agree with TRBD1. The CDR3 is made up of 12 amino acids. Germline V gives CDR1 SGHDT, CDR2 YYEEEE. Trimming at V came to 7 bases and at J to 4 bases, leaving 0 bases not matched to a gene. The CDR3 DNA sequence: TGTGCCAGCGGACAGGGGGCAGAGACCCAGTACTTC. This gives the protein CASGQGAETQYF.

This chain uses TRBV10-3 with TRBJ2-4; TRBD2 aligns across 14 bases. Germline CDR1 is ENHRY and CDR2 is SYGVKD. This CDR3 is 17 amino acids long. V gave up 2 bases and J gave up 4 bases; unmatched junction bases: 4. The CDR3 sequence: CAISEPWTSGGKNIQYF. DNA for the CDR3: TGTGCCATCAGTGAGCCATGGACTAGCGGGGGGAAAAACATTCAGTACTTC.

The chain couples TRBV7-2 to TRBJ2-7, with D tentatively TRBD1 or TRBD2 (5 bases each). V shed 4 bases and J shed 2 bases, with 18 bases lying between them. CDR1 is SGHTA and CDR2 is FQGNSA in the germline V gene. This CDR3 is 16 amino acids long. The CDR3: CASSSTLGTAPYEQYF. The CDR3 DNA reads TGTGCCAGCAGCTCGACCCTCGGGACGGCCCCCTACGAGCAGTACTTC.

The chain joins TRBV30 to TRBJ1-2; a possible D gene is TRBD1 (5 bases). Germline V lookup: CDR1 GTSNPN, CDR2 SVGIG (reference sequence). V lost 5 bases to trimming and J lost 4 bases, with 14 bases between them. This CDR3 spans 13 amino acids. CDR3 coding DNA: TGTGCCTGGGGGTATGCAGGGTCCTATGGCTACACCTTC. It yields the protein CAWGYAGSYGYTF.

There are a few counts of this clone. The V gene is TRBV7-2, the J gene TRBJ2-3; D is ambiguous. The V gene's germline CDR1 is SGHTA and CDR2 FQGNSA. This CDR3 has 13 residues. V was clipped by 2 bases and J by 6 bases, with 9 bases between them. The DNA for the CDR3 is TGTGCCAGCAGCTTATGGGTTTGGGATACGCAGTATTTT. The encoded protein is CASSLWVWDTQYF.

CDR3 residues: CASSSFTDTQYF. CDR3 sequence (DNA): TGTGCCAGCAGCTCGTTCACAGATACGCAGTATTTT. The V gene is TRBV7-9, the J gene TRBJ2-3; D is unclear. This CDR3 has 12 amino acids. CDR1 SEHNR and CDR2 FQNEAQ come from the germline V gene (reference sequence). V gave up 4 bases and J gave up 2 bases, with 4 bases separating them.

The sample holds a few counts of this clone. V usage is TRBV5-1 and J usage is TRBJ2-7; 9 nucleotides agree with TRBD1. Germline loops: CDR1 SGHRS, CDR2 YFSETQ. J gave up 3 bases and V 2 bases, and 3 bases lay outside the gene matches. The CDR3 extends over 14 amino acids. The CDR3 DNA sequence: TGCGCCAGCAGCTTTGGGACAGGGATCTACGAGCAGTACTTC. It yields the protein CASSFGTGIYEQYF.

This clone turned up a few times. The chain employs TRBV29-1 and TRBJ2-3, with 11 bases identical to TRBD2. Germline lookup yields CDR1 SQVTM and CDR2 ANQGSEA. The CDR3 contains 16 residues. V lost 3 bases to trimming and J lost 4 bases; unmatched junction nucleotides: 9. CDR3 in DNA: TGCAGCGTTGACGGGACGGTAGCGGGAGGGCCAGATACGCAGTATTTT. It codes for CSVDGTVAGGPDTQYF.

The chain couples TRBV29-1 to TRBJ2-7; no clear D gene. Trimming pared 2 bases from V and 3 bases from J, leaving 11 bases between. Looked up from germline, CDR1 is SQVTM and CDR2 is ANQGSEA. The CDR3 is 13 residues long. CDR3 bases: TGCAGCGTTGAATTGGGCACAAGCTACGAGCAGTACTTC. It encodes CSVELGTSYEQYF.

The V gene is TRBV7-9, the J gene TRBJ2-1; weak D call: TRBD2 (5 bases). Germline CDR1 is SEHNR and CDR2 is FQNEAQ (reference sequence). Trimming removed 7 bases at V and 5 bases at J, with 18 bases between. The CDR3 contains 15 residues. The CDR3 here is CASIPRLATHNEQFF. The CDR3 DNA reads TGTGCCAGCATCCCCCGGCTAGCCACGCACAATGAGCAGTTCTTC.

The chain carries TRBV5-1 and TRBJ1-5; no definite D call. The CDR3 covers 14 residues. CDR1 and CDR2 (germline): SGHRS, YFSETQ. Deletions cut 0 bases from V and 0 bases from J, with 4 bases between. The CDR3: CASSLGSSNQPQHF. CDR3 coding DNA: TGCGCCAGCAGCTTGGGGAGTAGCAATCAGCCCCAGCATTTT.

CDR3 nucleotides: TGTGCCAGCAGCTTAGGGAGCATCTTTAGTGAAGCTTTCTTT. Residues: CASSLGSIFSEAFF. The chain links TRBV13 to TRBJ1-1; D uncertain. Deletions cut 0 bases from V and 7 bases from J, with 12 bases between. There are 14 residues in the CDR3. Germline V lookup: CDR1 PRHDT, CDR2 FYEKMQ (reference sequence).

V usage is TRBV27 and J usage is TRBJ2-7; TRBD1 matches at 9 bases. The trim removed 0 bases at V and 4 bases at J, leaving 7 bases unmatched. The CDR3 sequence is 16 residues long. Germline V gives CDR1 MNHEY, CDR2 SMNVEV (reference sequence). The CDR3 protein is CASSLSLDRGRYEQYF. As DNA, the CDR3 is TGTGCCAGCAGTTTATCATTGGACAGGGGCAGGTACGAGCAGTACTTC.

The chain recombines TRBV29-1 with TRBJ1-2; the D is unclear. The CDR3 is made up of 12 amino acids. Trimming stripped 0 bases from V and 13 bases from J, with 15 bases between. Germline lookup yields CDR1 SQVTM and CDR2 ANQGSEA. Here the CDR3 reads CSVEDRLLSATF. In nucleotides, the CDR3 is TGCAGCGTTGAAGATCGTCTCTTGTCCGCCACCTTC.

This chain joins TRBV4-3 and TRBJ2-1; the match to TRBD2 covers 11 bases. Trimming cost V 0 bases and J 9 bases; bases outside gene matches: 10. This CDR3 is built from 17 residues. CDR1 is LGHNA and CDR2 is YSLEER in the germline V gene. The CDR3 coding sequence is TGCGCCAGCAGCCAAGATTCTAGCGGGGGGACAAAACTTGAGCAGTTCTTC. Protein product: CASSQDSSGGTKLEQFF.

The chain is built from TRBV29-1 and TRBJ1-2; D uncertain. In germline, CDR1 is SQVTM, CDR2 ANQGSEA. The length of the CDR3 is 12 residues. V lost 4 bases and J 6 bases, leaving 12 bases between the germline ends. The CDR3 nucleotides read TGCAGCGTTGCCCTCGACTCCAATGGCTACACCTTC. This encodes CSVALDSNGYTF.

V and J are TRBV6-1 and TRBJ2-1; 11 bases match TRBD2. V shed 4 bases, J shed 3 bases, and the junction held 5 bases outside the gene matches. Germline CDR1 and CDR2: MNHNS and SASEGT. The CDR3 is made up of 16 amino acids. The DNA of the CDR3 is TGTGCCAGCAGTGTAACTAGCGGGGGTAACTACAATGAGCAGTTCTTC. Translation: CASSVTSGGNYNEQFF.

This clone was seen more than once but under ten times. V and J are TRBV7-9 and TRBJ2-1; 10 positions match TRBD2. The V gene's germline CDR1 is SEHNR and CDR2 FQNEAQ (reference sequence). The CDR3 is 15 residues long. The junction had 4 bases not matched to a gene; V was cut back by 6 bases and J by 2 bases. CDR3 sequence reads: CASSEAGGTYNEQFF. The CDR3 nucleotides read TGTGCCAGCAGTGAAGCGGGAGGGACCTACAATGAGCAGTTCTTC.

The V gene is TRBV27, the J gene TRBJ2-1; D gene unclear. Germline CDR1 reads MNHEY; CDR2 reads SMNVEV (reference sequence). CDR3 size: 14 residues. V was cut by 3 bases and J by 5 bases, with 11 bases left in between. CDR3 in DNA: TGTGCCAGCAGTTTGGGTGTTTTGGACAATGAGCAGTTCTTC. Translating it yields CASSLGVLDNEQFF.

The gene calls are TRBV10-3 and TRBJ1-1, with D tentatively TRBD1 (6 bases). This CDR3 has 14 residues. With 6 bases removed from V and 0 bases from J, the gap between germline ends came to 11 bases. Germline V gene lookup returns CDR1 ENHRY and CDR2 SYGVKD. CDR3 DNA: TGTGCCATCAGGGCAGGGGATTTGAACACTGAAGCTTTCTTT. It yields the protein CAIRAGDLNTEAFF.

J is TRBJ2-7 and V is TRBV2, with D unresolved. The CDR3 consists of 13 residues. The V end lost 4 bases, the J end lost 3 bases, and 10 bases lay between the germline ends. CDR1 SNHLY and CDR2 FYNNEI come from the germline V gene. CDR3 protein: CASSVYRNYEQYF. In DNA form, the CDR3 reads TGTGCCAGCAGTGTTTACAGAAACTACGAGCAGTACTTC. The whole variable domain, filled in from reference TRBV2 and TRBJ2-7, reads EPEVTQTPSHQVTQMGQEVILRCVPISNHLYFYWYRQILGQKVEFLVSFYNNEISEKSEIFDDQFSVERPDGSNFTLKIRSTKLEDSAMYFCASSVYRNYEQYFGPGTRLTVT.

In this sample, this clone turned up once. This rearrangement joins TRBV5-6 to TRBJ1-1; no clear D. V gave up 1 base and J gave up 7 bases, with 5 bases separating them. The germline V gene has CDR1 SGHDT and CDR2 YYEEEE. The CDR3 covers 11 residues. CDR3 sequence: CASSLTDEAFF. The CDR3 nucleotides read TGTGCCAGCAGCTTGACAGATGAAGCTTTCTTT.